The 9 T cell receptor beta chains in this list originate from one sample, sequenced in a study of T cells expressing NK-cell markers. TCRdb re-called the 5' RACE reads and gives one entry per CDR3 protein, without DNA. The sample's table shows about 450,000 distinct CDR3 sequences. The sample comprised blood T cells: a sorted CD56 or NKG2C T cell subset, CD4+ or CD8+ T cells, or bulk PBMC T cells (not recorded which). All receptors come from a woman aged 18 to 75 in good health.

This chain joins TRBV11-1 and TRBJ2-2; lacking DNA, the TRBD1 call made by TCRdb goes unchecked. This CDR3 has 18 amino acids. Germline assignment: CDR1 SGHAT and CDR2 FQDESV (reference sequence). The CDR3 region is CASSPLFGNRGVTGELFF.

The chain links TRBV29-1 to TRBJ2-1; TCRdb designates TRBD1, a call that cannot be tested without DNA. The CDR3 has 15 residues. CDR1 is SQVTM and CDR2 is ANQGSEA in the germline V gene. The CDR3 loop is CSAINTGAAYNEQFF.

The chain employs TRBV20-1 and TRBJ2-3. The germline V gene has CDR1 DFQATT and CDR2 SNEGSKA (reference sequence). The CDR3 runs 15 residues. The CDR3 sequence: CSARDPSGSADTQYF.

The chain carries TRBV4-1 and TRBJ2-1; with no DNA, the TCRdb D assignment of TRBD1 cannot be verified. Germline V CDR1 and CDR2: MGHRA, YSYEKL. The CDR3 extends over 16 amino acids. The CDR3 protein is CASSQGAGGTYNEQFF.

CDR3 residues: CASSQDRGHLNEQFF. This rearrangement joins TRBV7-2 to TRBJ2-1; with no DNA, the TCRdb D assignment of TRBD1 cannot be verified. The germline V gene has CDR1 SGHTA and CDR2 FQGNSA. The CDR3 totals 15 residues.

V gene TRBV15 combines with J gene TRBJ1-1. CDR1 and CDR2 from the germline V gene are LNHNV and YYDKDF (reference sequence). The CDR3 is 13 residues long. CDR3 residues: CATTPGGNTEAFF.

The chain joins TRBV7-2 to TRBJ2-1; TCRdb's D call, TRBD1, is unchecked because there is no DNA. This CDR3 contains 14 residues. The germline CDR1 and CDR2 sequences are SGHTA and FQGNSA. CDR3: CASSLQGGYNEQFF. Full variable domain (rest looked up from reference TRBV7-2 and TRBJ2-1): GAGVSQSPSNKVTEKGKDVELRCDPISGHTALYWYRQSLGQGLEFLIYFQGNSAPDKSGLPSDRFSAERTGGSVSTLTIQRTQQEDSAVYLCASSLQGGYNEQFFGPGTRLTVL.

The rearrangement uses TRBV9 and TRBJ2-1. Germline CDR1 and CDR2: SGDLS and YYNGEE. This CDR3 has 15 amino acids. This chain's CDR3 is CASSPQWTAYNEQFF.

The rearrangement links TRBV9 to TRBJ2-5; TCRdb designates TRBD1, a call that cannot be tested without DNA. CDR3 size: 14 residues. Germline CDR1 reads SGDLS; CDR2 reads YYNGEE. CDR3 sequence: CASSPGVLQETQYF.